The 23 T cell receptor beta chains in this list originate from one sample, sequenced in a study of cytomegalovirus exposure and HLA in healthy donors. Primers for the PCR totalled 60 Vbeta and 13 Jbeta. Sequenced by immunoSEQ multiplex PCR; TCRdb stores in-frame clones only, minus some. Of 200,000 or so clones detected, around 86% appear once; the ten largest clones hold roughly 0.8%. The specimen was PBMCs. The receptors come from a woman under 30 in good health and CMV-seronegative.

This chain links TRBV7-2 with TRBJ2-7, with 8 bases identical to TRBD2. The CDR3 contains 15 residues. Germline V gene sequence: CDR1 SGHTA, CDR2 FQGNSA. Trimming at V came to 1 base and at J to 4 bases, leaving 6 bases not matched to a gene. The CDR3 here is CASSLGDGRGYEQYF. The CDR3 nucleotides read TGTGCCAGCAGCTTAGGCGACGGGAGGGGTTACGAGCAGTACTTC.

The chain is built from TRBV27 and TRBJ2-7; 9 bases line up with TRBD2. The V segment lost 5 bases and the J segment 3 bases; nucleotides outside the gene matches: 14. The CDR3 runs 17 residues. Germline CDR1 is MNHEY and CDR2 is SMNVEV (reference sequence). The CDR3 loop is CASSPPPTSGPFYEQYF. The CDR3 nucleotides read TGTGCCAGCAGTCCACCCCCCACTAGCGGGCCGTTCTACGAGCAGTACTTC.

This clone appeared a single time. The chain couples TRBV27 to TRBJ2-2, with D unresolved. Germline V gene sequence: CDR1 MNHEY, CDR2 SMNVEV (reference sequence). Trimming removed 4 bases at V and 4 bases at J, with 7 bases between. The CDR3 consists of 13 residues. The CDR3 nucleotides read TGTGCCAGCAGTTCCCATTTCACCGGGGAGCTGTTTTTT. This translates into CASSSHFTGELFF.

CDR3 nucleotide sequence: TGTGCCAGCAGAGATATACAGGGAAACTATGGCTACACCTTC. It codes for CASRDIQGNYGYTF. The chain combines TRBV6-5 with TRBJ1-2, with a weak D call TRBD1 (6 bases). Germline V gene data show CDR1 as MNHEY and CDR2 as SVGAGI. Trimming left V 6 bases short and J 2 bases short, with 13 bases between. The length of the CDR3 is 14 residues.

V gene TRBV25-1 combines with J gene TRBJ2-7; D is unclear. Germline CDR1 is MGHDK and CDR2 is SYGVNS. V was shortened by 4 bases and J by 3 bases, with 7 bases between the two germline ends. The CDR3 sequence is 12 residues long. In DNA, the CDR3 is TGTGCCAGCAGTGTTTTCCACTACGAGCAGTACTTC. It translates to CASSVFHYEQYF.

J is TRBJ2-1 and V is TRBV15; 9 bases agree with TRBD2. The CDR3 covers 15 residues. The V and J ends lost 5 bases and 7 bases, in that order; junction bases with no gene match: 9. The V gene's germline CDR1 is LNHNV and CDR2 YYDKDF (reference sequence). CDR3 amino acids: CATSQWREGVNEQFF. CDR3 DNA sequence: TGTGCCACCAGCCAGTGGCGGGAGGGCGTTAATGAGCAGTTCTTC.

This clone was detected only once. The CDR3 sequence: CASSLYRALEGETQYF. In DNA, the CDR3 is TGTGCCAGCAGCTTATACCGGGCCCTCGAGGGAGAGACCCAGTACTTC. The gene calls are TRBV11-2 and TRBJ2-5, with D tentatively TRBD2 (5 bases). Germline V gene data show CDR1 as SGHAT and CDR2 as FQNNGV. With 2 bases removed from V and 4 bases from J, the gap between germline ends came to 17 bases. The CDR3 has 16 residues.

This rearrangement joins TRBV28 to TRBJ1-4, with TRBD1 matching over 8 bases. The V segment lost 4 bases and the J segment 7 bases; nucleotides outside the gene matches: 8. The length of the CDR3 is 15 residues. Germline CDR1 is MDHEN and CDR2 is SYDVKM. The CDR3 bases are TGTGCCAGCAGTTCACCGGACAGGGTTGTTGAAAAACTGTTTTTT. Amino acid sequence: CASSSPDRVVEKLFF.

The rearrangement joins TRBV5-1 to TRBJ2-1, with 9 positions matching TRBD2. V gave up 3 bases and J gave up 4 bases; unmatched junction bases: 5. CDR1 is SGHRS, CDR2 YFSETQ, per germline. This CDR3 has 15 residues. The CDR3 nucleotides read TGCGCCAGCAGCTGGGGGGCGGGAGGGTACAATGAGCAGTTCTTC. This translates into CASSWGAGGYNEQFF. Based on the CDR3 plus reference TRBV5-1 and TRBJ2-1, the full variable domain is KAGVTQTPRYLIKTRGQQVTLSCSPISGHRSVSWYQQTPGQGLQFLFEYFSETQRNKGNFPGRFSGRQFSNSRSEMNVSTLELGDSALYLCASSWGAGGYNEQFFGPGTRLTVL.

This clone appeared a few times. The chain recombines TRBV11-2 with TRBJ2-7; unclear D gene. From germline, CDR1 is SGHAT and CDR2 FQNNGV. CDR3 size: 14 residues. Trimming removed 4 bases at V and 2 bases at J, with 12 bases between. The CDR3 region is CASSSSGPAYEQYF. The CDR3 region has the DNA TGTGCCAGCAGCTCTTCTGGCCCAGCCTACGAGCAGTACTTC.

The V gene is TRBV7-2, the J gene TRBJ2-1; D is unresolved. Trimming cost V 1 base and J 1 base, with 20 bases left between them. Germline loops: CDR1 SGHTA, CDR2 FQGNSA. The CDR3 is 19 amino acids. CDR3 sequence reads: CASSLGGSGWADSYNEQFF. CDR3 coding DNA: TGTGCCAGCAGCTTAGGTGGTTCCGGTTGGGCAGATTCCTACAATGAGCAGTTCTTC.

The gene calls are TRBV7-3 and TRBJ1-2; TRBD1 is a possible D gene (5 bases). There are 13 residues in the CDR3. The V and J ends lost 5 bases and 4 bases respectively, with 11 bases between them. The germline V gene encodes CDR1 SGHTA and CDR2 FQGTGA. DNA of the CDR3: TGTGCCAGCAGCACCAGGGAGGGCTATGGCTACACCTTC. It encodes CASSTREGYGYTF.

The chain couples TRBV28 to TRBJ1-1; D not certain. Deletions cut 2 bases from V and 10 bases from J, with 17 bases between. Germline CDR1 reads MDHEN; CDR2 reads SYDVKM. The CDR3 loop spans 14 amino acids. CDR3 residues: CASSLSPGRLGAFF. The CDR3 DNA reads as TGTGCCAGCAGTTTAAGCCCCGGGAGGTTGGGAGCTTTCTTT. Looking up the rest from reference TRBV28 and TRBJ1-1 gives the full variable domain: DVKVTQSSRYLVKRTGEKVFLECVQDMDHENMFWYRQDPGLGLRLIYFSYDVKMKEKGDIPEGYSVSREKKERFSLILESASTNQTSMYLCASSLSPGRLGAFFGQGTRLTVV.

In this sample, this clone turned up a few times. The rearrangement joins TRBV2 to TRBJ2-5; a possible D gene is TRBD2 (5 bases). The V gene lost 4 bases and the J gene lost 1 base, with 7 bases spanning the gap. Per the germline V gene, CDR1 is SNHLY and CDR2 is FYNNEI. The CDR3 totals 13 residues. The CDR3 nucleotides are TGTGCCAGCAGTGGGGGAGCCCAAGAGACCCAGTACTTC. This translates into CASSGGAQETQYF. The full variable domain, its missing parts supplied by reference TRBV2 and TRBJ2-5, is EPEVTQTPSHQVTQMGQEVILRCVPISNHLYFYWYRQILGQKVEFLVSFYNNEISEKSEIFDDQFSVERPDGSNFTLKIRSTKLEDSAMYFCASSGGAQETQYFGPGTRLLVL.

The CDR3 loop is CASSPNMNTEAFF. The CDR3 bases are TGTGCCAGTTCGCCCAACATGAACACTGAAGCTTTCTTT. The gene calls are TRBV6-1 and TRBJ1-1; D gene ambiguous. CDR1 is MNHNS and CDR2 is SASEGT in the germline V gene. The V gene lost 9 bases and the J gene lost 0 bases, with 11 bases spanning the gap. This CDR3 comprises 13 residues.

The J gene is TRBJ2-1, the V gene TRBV10-1; TRBD2 aligns across 9 bases. The length of the CDR3 is 16 residues. The trim removed 3 bases at V and 4 bases at J, leaving 7 bases unmatched. CDR1 is WNHNN, CDR2 SYGVQD, per germline (reference sequence). CDR3 coding DNA: TGCGCCAGCAGTGATAGTCTAGCGGGGTCATACAATGAGCAGTTCTTC. Amino acid sequence: CASSDSLAGSYNEQFF.

The chain recombines TRBV7-9 with TRBJ1-2, with D possibly TRBD1 on 5 matching bases. There are 16 residues in the CDR3. With 5 bases removed from V and 6 bases from J, the gap between germline ends came to 22 bases. The germline V gene encodes CDR1 SEHNR and CDR2 FQNEAQ (reference sequence). CDR3 sequence (DNA): TGTGCCAGCAGCCCGAAGGGGAGGGGAATGCCGGATGGCTACACCTTC. Translating it yields CASSPKGRGMPDGYTF.

This clone was detected a few times. V gene TRBV10-3 combines with J gene TRBJ2-1; 7 bases are a match to TRBD2. V was pared by 4 bases and J by 6 bases, with 9 bases of the junction left unmatched. The CDR3 is 15 amino acids. Germline V gene data show CDR1 as ENHRY and CDR2 as SYGVKD. The CDR3 coding sequence is TGTGCCATCAGTGTGGTGGGCGGGAGTGGCAATGAGCAGTTCTTC. Amino acid sequence: CAISVVGGSGNEQFF.

This clone has only one observation. This sequence joins TRBV16 and TRBJ2-6, with D maybe TRBD1 (5 bases). The germline CDR1 and CDR2 sequences are KGHSY and FQNENV. The CDR3 is 16 amino acids. Trimming pared 0 bases from V and 2 bases from J, leaving 8 bases between. CDR3 amino acids: CASSQSWGAGANVLTF. The CDR3 nucleotides read TGTGCCAGCAGCCAATCTTGGGGCGCTGGGGCCAACGTCCTGACTTTC.

The V gene is TRBV2, the J gene TRBJ1-1; D is possibly TRBD1 (6 bases). Trimming pared 7 bases from V and 0 bases from J, leaving 12 bases between. The CDR3 is made up of 14 amino acids. Germline CDR1 is SNHLY and CDR2 is FYNNEI. CDR3 bases: TGTGCCAGCACCAGGACAGTAATGAACACTGAAGCTTTCTTT. Its translation is CASTRTVMNTEAFF.

The V gene is TRBV19, the J gene TRBJ1-1; TRBD1 matches 8 bases. Trimming took 1 base from V and 4 from J; bases not matched to a gene: 2. The CDR3 runs 14 residues. Germline V gene lookup returns CDR1 LNHDA and CDR2 SQIVND (reference sequence). The CDR3 nucleotides are TGTGCCAGTAGTATAGGGGACAGGTTCACTGAAGCTTTCTTT. Translation gives CASSIGDRFTEAFF. Variable domain in full (rest from reference TRBV19 and TRBJ1-1): DGGITQSPKYLFRKEGQNVTLSCEQNLNHDAMYWYRQDPGQGLRLIYYSQIVNDFQKGDIAEGYSVSREKKESFPLTVTSAQKNPTAFYLCASSIGDRFTEAFFGQGTRLTVV.

J is TRBJ1-6 and V is TRBV6-5, with 9 bases that match TRBD1. Germline V gene data show CDR1 as MNHEY and CDR2 as SVGAGI. CDR3 size: 14 residues. With V trimmed by 6 bases and J by 8 bases, 5 bases remained unmatched. This CDR3 is CASRGTGFYSPLHF. As DNA, the CDR3 is TGTGCCAGCAGGGGGACAGGGTTTTATTCACCCCTCCACTTT.

The gene calls are TRBV6-6 and TRBJ2-5; D perhaps matches TRBD2 (6 bases). The J call may be wrong; the DNA end is better matched by TRBJ2-7. The CDR3 runs 14 residues. Germline values: CDR1 MNHNY, CDR2 SVGAGI (reference sequence). Written as DNA, the CDR3 is TGTGCCAGCAACCACCGGGCGGGGAGTCACGAGCAGTACTTC. This codes for CASNHRAGSHEQYF.